The entry below describes one TCR beta chain. The clone's antigen remains unknown. Per-base quality was not reported, and no clone a single base away is much larger than it. TCRbeta CDR3 regions were amplified from genomic DNA by means of the immunoSEQ Assay, a bias-controlled multiplex PCR. The paper's data handling went like this. The number of nucleated cells in each sample was estimated by amplification of reference gene primers within the assay. To quantify the absolute abundance of each unique TCRbeta CDR3 rearrangement, sequence reads were collapsed and filtered. For each sample, productive Simpson clonality was calculated by taking the square root of Simpson's diversity index across productive rearrangements. Held by TCRdb, this immuneACCESS table contains in-frame sequences only and omits some clones. Under half of the omission traces to an unresolved V gene where checked; the cause of the rest is unknown. V and J calls and clone size follow that table, whereas D and trimming were derived from the DNA. This sample holds approximately 170,000 clones; under 85% were observed only once. The ten most abundant clones make up roughly 7.5% of the sample.

CDR1 and CDR2, per the germline V gene, are LGHNA and YSLEER. V and J lose 3 bases and 6 bases, and a span of 15 bases separates them. Measured from the cysteine to the phenylalanine, the CDR3 is 14 residues long. The read is trimmed to its CDR3 DNA, 42 bases read in frame from base 1. At one collaborating source in Seattle, patients were enrolled during active infection and were followed longitudinally through the course of disease. Collaborating institutions collected whole blood in K2EDTA tubes following their own protocols. For TCRbeta analysis, collaborators shipped samples as frozen whole blood, isolated PBMCs, or DNA extracted from either of those sample types. This entry is derived from a study of blood T cell repertoires in COVID-19 (dated by TCRdb to the early 2020s). At the level of the whole study: Samples covering the acute and convalescent phases of COVID-19 were provided by collaborators in the United States, Italy and Spain. The prospective study material was composed of cDNA or gDNA derived from T cells, B-cell-depleted T cells, or PBMCs. Subjects who had been exposed to COVID-19, were actively infected with it, or had recovered from it provided the deeply sampled blood TCRbeta repertoires that made up the dataset. A freely available public database, intended as a resource for researchers studying the immune response to SARS-CoV-2, is where the repertoires were released. Samples were obtained from the ongoing ImmuneRACE study (first 160 participants) and from about 1,300 subjects provided by 6 global collaborators. Nearly every sample came with metadata listing a de-identified subject ID, COVID-19 status, age in years and sex. HLA class I and class II types, where available, came from metadata supplied by the sample provider rather than from assay-based typing.

What the research found in general, with its limitations: How much clinical and demographic metadata was included differed by source and by participant, and the metadata was provided uncurated.

Sequencing was carried out using peripheral blood. The receptor was derived from a woman between 65 and 79 years old with COVID-19, enrolled during active disease. Here the chain combines TRBV4-3 and TRBJ2-7, and TRBD2 may be the D gene, going by 5 matching bases. The CDR3 loop reads CASSQRARDGEQYF. The nucleotides are TGCGCCAGCAGCCAGAGGGCGAGGGATGGCGAGCAGTACTTC.